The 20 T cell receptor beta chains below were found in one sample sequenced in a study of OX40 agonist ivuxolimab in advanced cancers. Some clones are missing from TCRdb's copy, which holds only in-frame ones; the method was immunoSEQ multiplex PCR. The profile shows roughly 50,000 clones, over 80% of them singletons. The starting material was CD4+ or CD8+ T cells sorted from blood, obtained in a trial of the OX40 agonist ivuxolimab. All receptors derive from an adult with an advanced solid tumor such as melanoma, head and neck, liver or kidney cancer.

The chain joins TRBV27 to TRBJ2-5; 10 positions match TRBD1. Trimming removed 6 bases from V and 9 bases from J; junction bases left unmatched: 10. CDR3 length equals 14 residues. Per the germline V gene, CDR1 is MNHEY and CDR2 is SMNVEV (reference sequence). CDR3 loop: CASRGQDRGGAQYF. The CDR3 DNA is TGTGCCAGCAGGGGACAGGACAGGGGGGGGGCCCAGTACTTC.

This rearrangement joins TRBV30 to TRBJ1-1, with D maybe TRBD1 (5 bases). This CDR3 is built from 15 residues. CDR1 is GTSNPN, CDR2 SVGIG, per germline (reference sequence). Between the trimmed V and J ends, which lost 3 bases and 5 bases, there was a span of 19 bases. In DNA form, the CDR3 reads TGTGCCTGGAGCGGGAGGGGTGGGGCTGGGACTGAAGCTTTCTTT. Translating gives CAWSGRGGAGTEAFF.

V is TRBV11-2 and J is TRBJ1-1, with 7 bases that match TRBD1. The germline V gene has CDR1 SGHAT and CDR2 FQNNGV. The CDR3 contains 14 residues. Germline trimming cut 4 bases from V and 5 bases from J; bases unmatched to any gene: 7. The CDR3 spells CASSSVQGRTEAFF. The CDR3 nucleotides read TGTGCCAGCAGCTCGGTACAGGGGCGGACTGAAGCTTTCTTT.

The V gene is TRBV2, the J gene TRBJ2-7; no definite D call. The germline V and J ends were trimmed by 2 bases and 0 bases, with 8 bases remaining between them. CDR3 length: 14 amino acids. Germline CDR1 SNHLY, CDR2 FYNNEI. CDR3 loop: CASSEQQASYEQYF. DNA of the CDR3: TGTGCCAGCAGTGAACAGCAGGCCTCCTACGAGCAGTACTTC.

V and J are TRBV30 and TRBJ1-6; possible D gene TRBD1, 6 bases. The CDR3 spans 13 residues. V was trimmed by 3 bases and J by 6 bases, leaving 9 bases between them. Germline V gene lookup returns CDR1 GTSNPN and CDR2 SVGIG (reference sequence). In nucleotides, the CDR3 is TGTGCCTGGAGGTACAGGGTTAATTCACCCCTCCACTTT. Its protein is CAWRYRVNSPLHF.

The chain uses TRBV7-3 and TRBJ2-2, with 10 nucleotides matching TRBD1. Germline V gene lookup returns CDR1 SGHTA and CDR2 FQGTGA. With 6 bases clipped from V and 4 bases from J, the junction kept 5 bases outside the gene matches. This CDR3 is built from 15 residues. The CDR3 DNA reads TGTGCCAGCAGTCGACAGGGGGCGGGCACCGGGGAGCTGTTTTTT. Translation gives CASSRQGAGTGELFF.

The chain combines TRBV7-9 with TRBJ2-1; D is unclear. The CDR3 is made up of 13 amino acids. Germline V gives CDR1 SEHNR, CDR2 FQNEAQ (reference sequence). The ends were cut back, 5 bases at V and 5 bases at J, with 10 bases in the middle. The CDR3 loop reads CASSHPLDNEQFF. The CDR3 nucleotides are TGTGCCAGCAGCCACCCCTTAGACAATGAGCAGTTCTTC.

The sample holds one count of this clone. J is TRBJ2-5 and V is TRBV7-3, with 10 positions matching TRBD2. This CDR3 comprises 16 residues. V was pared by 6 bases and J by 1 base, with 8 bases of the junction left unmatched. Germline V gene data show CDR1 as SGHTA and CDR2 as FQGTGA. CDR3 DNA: TGTGCCAGCAGTCCCACCCCTAGCGGGGGCCAAGAGACCCAGTACTTC. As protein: CASSPTPSGGQETQYF.

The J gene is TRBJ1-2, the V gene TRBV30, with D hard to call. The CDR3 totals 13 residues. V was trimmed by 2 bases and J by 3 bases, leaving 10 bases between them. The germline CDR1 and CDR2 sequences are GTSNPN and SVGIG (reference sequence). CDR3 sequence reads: CAWSNGSDYGYTF. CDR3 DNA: TGTGCCTGGAGTAATGGCAGCGACTATGGCTACACCTTC.

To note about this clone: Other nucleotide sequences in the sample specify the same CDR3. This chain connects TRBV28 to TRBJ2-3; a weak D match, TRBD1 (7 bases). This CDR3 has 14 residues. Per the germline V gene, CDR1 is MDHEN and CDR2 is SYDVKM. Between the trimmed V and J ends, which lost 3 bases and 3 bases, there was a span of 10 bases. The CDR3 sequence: CASSFPGGTDTQYF. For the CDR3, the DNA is TGTGCCAGCAGTTTCCCAGGGGGGACAGATACGCAGTATTTT. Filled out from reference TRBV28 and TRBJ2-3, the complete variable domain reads DVKVTQSSRYLVKRTGEKVFLECVQDMDHENMFWYRQDPGLGLRLIYFSYDVKMKEKGDIPEGYSVSREKKERFSLILESASTNQTSMYLCASSFPGGTDTQYFGPGTRLTVL.

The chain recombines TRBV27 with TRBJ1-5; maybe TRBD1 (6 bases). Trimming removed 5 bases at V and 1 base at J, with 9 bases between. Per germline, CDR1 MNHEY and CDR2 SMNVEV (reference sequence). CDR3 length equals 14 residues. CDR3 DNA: TGTGCCAGCAGTACCAGGGGAAGCAATCAGCCCCAGCATTTT. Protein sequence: CASSTRGSNQPQHF.

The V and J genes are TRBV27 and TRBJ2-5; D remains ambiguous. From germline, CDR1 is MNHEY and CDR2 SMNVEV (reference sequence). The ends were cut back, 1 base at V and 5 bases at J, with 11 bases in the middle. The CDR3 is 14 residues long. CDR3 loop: CASSLWQWVETQYF. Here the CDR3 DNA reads TGTGCCAGCAGTTTATGGCAGTGGGTCGAGACCCAGTACTTC.

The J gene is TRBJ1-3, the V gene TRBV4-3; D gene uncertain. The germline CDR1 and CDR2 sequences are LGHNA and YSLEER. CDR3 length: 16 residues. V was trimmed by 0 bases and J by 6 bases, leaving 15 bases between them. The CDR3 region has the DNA TGCGCCAGCAGCCAAGAGGTAGCCGGGTTTGCAAACACCATATATTTT. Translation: CASSQEVAGFANTIYF.

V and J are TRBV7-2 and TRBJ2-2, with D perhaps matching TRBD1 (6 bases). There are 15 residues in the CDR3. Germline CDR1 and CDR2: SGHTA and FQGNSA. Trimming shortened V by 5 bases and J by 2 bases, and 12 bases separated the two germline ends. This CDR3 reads CASSRTGQNTGELFF. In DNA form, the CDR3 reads TGTGCCAGCAGCCGCACGGGACAAAACACCGGGGAGCTGTTTTTT.

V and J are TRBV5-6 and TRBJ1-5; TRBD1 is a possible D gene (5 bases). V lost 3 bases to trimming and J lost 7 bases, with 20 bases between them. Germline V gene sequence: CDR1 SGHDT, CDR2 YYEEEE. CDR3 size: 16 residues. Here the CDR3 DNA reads TGTGCCAGCAGCTCCTCAGGTCAGGGCGAACGGCAGCCCCAGCATTTT. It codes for CASSSSGQGERQPQHF.

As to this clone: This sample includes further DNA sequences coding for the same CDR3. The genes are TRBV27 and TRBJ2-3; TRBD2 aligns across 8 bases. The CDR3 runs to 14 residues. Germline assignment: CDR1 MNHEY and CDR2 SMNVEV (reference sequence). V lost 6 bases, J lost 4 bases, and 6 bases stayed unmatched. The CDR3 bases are TGTGCCAGCAGAGTACGGGAGGGCCCAGATACGCAGTATTTT. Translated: CASRVREGPDTQYF.

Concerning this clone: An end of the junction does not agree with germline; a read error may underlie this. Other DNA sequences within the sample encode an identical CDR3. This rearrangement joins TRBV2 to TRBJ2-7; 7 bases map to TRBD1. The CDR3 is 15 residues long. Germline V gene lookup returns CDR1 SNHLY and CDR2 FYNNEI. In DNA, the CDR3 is TGTGCCAGCAGTGAAGGGTTGACAGGGACCTATGAGCAGTACTTC. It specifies CASSEGLTGTYEQYF.

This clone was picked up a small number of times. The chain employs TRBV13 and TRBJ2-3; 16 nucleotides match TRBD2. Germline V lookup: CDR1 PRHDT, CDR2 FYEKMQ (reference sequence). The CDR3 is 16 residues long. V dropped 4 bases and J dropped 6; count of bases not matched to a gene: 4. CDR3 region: CASSSGLAGGPDTQYF. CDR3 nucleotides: TGTGCCAGCAGCTCGGGACTAGCGGGAGGGCCGGATACGCAGTATTTT.

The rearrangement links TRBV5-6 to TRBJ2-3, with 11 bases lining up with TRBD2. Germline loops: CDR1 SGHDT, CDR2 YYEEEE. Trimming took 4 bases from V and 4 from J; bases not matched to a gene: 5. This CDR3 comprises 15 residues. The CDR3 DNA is TGTGCCAGCAGCACTAGCGGGGGTGGAGCAGATACGCAGTATTTT. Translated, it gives CASSTSGGGADTQYF.

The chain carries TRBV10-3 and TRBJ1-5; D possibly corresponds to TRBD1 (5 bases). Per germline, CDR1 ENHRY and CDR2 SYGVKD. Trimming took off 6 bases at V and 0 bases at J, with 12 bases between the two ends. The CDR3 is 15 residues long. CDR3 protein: CAISEGPLSNQPQHF. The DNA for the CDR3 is TGTGCCATCAGCGAGGGACCCCTTAGCAATCAGCCCCAGCATTTT.